The clone carrying this TCR beta chain was counted a few times. Its antigen is undetermined. Its ends do not fully match the called genes, so a read error is possible. Germline values: CDR1 SSHAT, CDR2 FNYEAQ (reference sequence). The CDR3 is 15 residues long. 5'RACE template switching added a universal primer site and UMIs to TCR cDNA. TCRdb re-called the 5' RACE reads through MiXCR, storing one row per CDR3 protein. The sample lists some 350,000 distinct CDR3 sequences, about 9.5% occurring once. This entry is derived from a study of T cells after yellow fever vaccination. Study results and limitations: Subsequent booster samples again held most clones from primary vaccination (approximately 95% CD4, just under 90% CD8). Although the secondary response was weaker, it peaked faster, at day 5 versus 15.

Material: PBMCs, obtained on the day of the first yellow fever vaccination. This TCR came from a man between 18 and 29 years old who received the YFV17D yellow fever vaccine. V gene TRBV7-7 combines with J gene TRBJ2-1; 8 bases are a match to TRBD1. In nucleotides, the CDR3 is TGTGCTAGCAGATCCCGGGACAGGCCTCACAATGAGCAGTTCTTC. As protein: CASRSRDRPHNEQFF.